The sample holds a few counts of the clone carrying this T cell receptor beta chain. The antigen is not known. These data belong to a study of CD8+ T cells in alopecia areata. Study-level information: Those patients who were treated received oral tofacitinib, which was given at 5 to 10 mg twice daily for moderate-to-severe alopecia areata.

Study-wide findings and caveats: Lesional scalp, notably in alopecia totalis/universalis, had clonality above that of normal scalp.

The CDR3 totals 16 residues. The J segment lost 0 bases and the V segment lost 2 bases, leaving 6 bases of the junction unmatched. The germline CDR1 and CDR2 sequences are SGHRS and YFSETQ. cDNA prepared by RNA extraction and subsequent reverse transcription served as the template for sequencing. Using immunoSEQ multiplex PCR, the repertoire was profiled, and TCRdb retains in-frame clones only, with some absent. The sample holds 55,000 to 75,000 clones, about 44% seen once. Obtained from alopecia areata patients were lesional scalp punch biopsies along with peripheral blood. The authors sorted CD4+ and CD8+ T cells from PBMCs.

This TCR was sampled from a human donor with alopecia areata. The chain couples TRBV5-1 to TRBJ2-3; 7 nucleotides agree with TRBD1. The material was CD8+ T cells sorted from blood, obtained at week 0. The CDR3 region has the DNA TGCGCCAGCAGCTTCTTCCGGGACAGAAGCACAGATACGCAGTATTTT. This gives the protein CASSFFRDRSTDTQYF.